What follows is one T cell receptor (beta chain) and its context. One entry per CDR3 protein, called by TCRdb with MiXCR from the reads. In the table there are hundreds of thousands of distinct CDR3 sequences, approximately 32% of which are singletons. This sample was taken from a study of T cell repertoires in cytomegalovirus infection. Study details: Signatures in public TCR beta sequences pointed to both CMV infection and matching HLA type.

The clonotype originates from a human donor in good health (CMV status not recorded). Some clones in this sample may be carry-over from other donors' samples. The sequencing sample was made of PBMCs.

The CDR3 DNA sequence: TGCAGTGCTCGAGGGGCTGAAGAGACCCAGTACTTC. This encodes CSARGAEETQYF. The rearrangement uses TRBV20-1 and TRBJ2-5, with D perhaps matching TRBD1 or TRBD2 (5 bases each). In germline, CDR1 is DFQATT, CDR2 SNEGSKA (reference sequence). Trimming shortened V by 5 bases and J by 3 bases, and 10 bases separated the two germline ends. The CDR3 contains 12 residues.